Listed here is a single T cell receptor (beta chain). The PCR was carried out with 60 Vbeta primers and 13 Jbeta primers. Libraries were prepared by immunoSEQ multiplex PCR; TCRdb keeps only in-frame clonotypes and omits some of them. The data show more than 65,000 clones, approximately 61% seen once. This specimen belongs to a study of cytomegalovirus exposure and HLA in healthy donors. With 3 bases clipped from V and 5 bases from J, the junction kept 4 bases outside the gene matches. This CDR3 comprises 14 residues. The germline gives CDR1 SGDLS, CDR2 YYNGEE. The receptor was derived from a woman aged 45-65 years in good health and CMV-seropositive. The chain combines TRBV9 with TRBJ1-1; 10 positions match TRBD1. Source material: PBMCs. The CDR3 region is CASSGQGARTEAFF. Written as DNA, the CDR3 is TGTGCCAGCAGCGGACAGGGGGCGAGGACTGAAGCTTTCTTT.